This T cell receptor (beta chain) came from a study of blood T cell repertoires in COVID-19. Study-wide context: Acute-phase and convalescent COVID-19 samples originated in the United States, Italy and Spain. Sources were T cells, B-cell-depleted T cells, or PBMCs; the material itself was cDNA or gDNA.

Per the original methods: Reference gene primer amplification in the assay estimated nucleated cell counts. Sequencing used immunoSEQ multiplex PCR; TCRdb keeps in-frame clones, though not all of them. V and J calls and clone size are copied from that table; D and trimming were computed from the DNA. This repertoire shows about 220,000 clones, about four fifths found once; its top ten account for roughly 2.7%. The sequence was collected from a woman aged 40 to 49 with active or convalescent COVID-19. The sequenced sample was peripheral blood.

CDR3 DNA sequence: TGTGCCACGGAGGGACAGTTGGGGAAGGGGGAGCTGTTTTTT. It codes for CATEGQLGKGELFF. The chain has TRBV10-3 and TRBJ2-2; TRBD1 is a possible D gene (7 bases). The CDR3 totals 14 residues. The germline gives CDR1 ENHRY, CDR2 SYGVKD. Trimming cost V 10 bases and J 8 bases, with 20 bases left between them.